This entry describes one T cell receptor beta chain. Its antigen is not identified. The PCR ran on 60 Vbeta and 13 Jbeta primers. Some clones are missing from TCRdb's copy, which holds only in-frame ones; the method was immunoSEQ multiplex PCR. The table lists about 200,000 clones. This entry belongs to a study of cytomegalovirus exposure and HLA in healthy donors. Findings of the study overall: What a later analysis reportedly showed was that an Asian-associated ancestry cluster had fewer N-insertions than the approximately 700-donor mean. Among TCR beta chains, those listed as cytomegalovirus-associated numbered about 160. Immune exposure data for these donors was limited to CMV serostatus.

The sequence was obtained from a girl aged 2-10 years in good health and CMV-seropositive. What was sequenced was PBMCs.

The CDR3 loop reads CASSSTQAGNTIYF. Written as DNA, the CDR3 is TGCGCCAGCAGCTCTACTCAAGCTGGAAACACCATATATTTT. This chain links TRBV5-1 with TRBJ1-3; no reliable D call. The ends were cut back, 3 bases at V and 2 bases at J, with 9 bases in the middle. Germline lookup yields CDR1 SGHRS and CDR2 YFSETQ. The CDR3 spans 14 residues.